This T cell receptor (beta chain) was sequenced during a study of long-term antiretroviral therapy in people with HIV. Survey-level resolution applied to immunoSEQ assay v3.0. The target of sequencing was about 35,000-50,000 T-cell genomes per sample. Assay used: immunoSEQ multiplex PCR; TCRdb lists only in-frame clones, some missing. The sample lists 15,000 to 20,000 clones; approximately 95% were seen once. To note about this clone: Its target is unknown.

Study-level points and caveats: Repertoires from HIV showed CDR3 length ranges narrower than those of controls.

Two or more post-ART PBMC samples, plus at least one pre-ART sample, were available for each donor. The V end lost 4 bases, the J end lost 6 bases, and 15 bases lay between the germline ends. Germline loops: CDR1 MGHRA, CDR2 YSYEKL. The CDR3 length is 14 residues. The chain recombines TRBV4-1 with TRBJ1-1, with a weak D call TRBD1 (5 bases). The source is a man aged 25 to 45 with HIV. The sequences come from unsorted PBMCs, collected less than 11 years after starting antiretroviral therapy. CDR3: CASSPPYGTAEAFF. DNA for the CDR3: TGCGCCAGCAGCCCCCCCTACGGGACGGCTGAAGCTTTCTTT.